The 11 T cell receptor beta chains reported below all come from one sample, sequenced in a study of blood T cell repertoires in COVID-19. Using immunoSEQ multiplex PCR, the repertoire was profiled, and TCRdb retains in-frame clones only, with some absent. The profile covers some 160,000 clones, with around 80% appearing a single time and nearly 8% taken by the ten largest. Material for sequencing was PBMCs or T cells enriched from blood (not recorded which). The receptors were gathered from a woman between 45 and 65 years old who had recovered from COVID-19.

The gene calls are TRBV5-1 and TRBJ1-4, with D maybe TRBD1 (5 bases). Trimming cost V 2 bases and J 2 bases, with 7 bases left between them. The CDR3 sequence is 14 residues long. Per germline, CDR1 SGHRS and CDR2 YFSETQ. CDR3 sequence (DNA): TGCGCCAGCAGCTTTCAGGGTACTAATGAAAAACTGTTTTTT. This sequence encodes CASSFQGTNEKLFF.

V gene TRBV27 combines with J gene TRBJ2-1; D uncertain. This CDR3 has 15 amino acids. The V gene lost 4 bases and the J gene lost 1 base, with 11 bases spanning the gap. Germline CDR1 is MNHEY and CDR2 is SMNVEV (reference sequence). CDR3 DNA: TGTGCCAGCAGTTCGGCGGAGTTATCCTACAATGAGCAGTTCTTC. Protein product: CASSSAELSYNEQFF.

The V call is TRBV5-6, the J call TRBJ2-3; possible D gene TRBD2, 6 bases. CDR1 SGHDT and CDR2 YYEEEE come from the germline V gene. This CDR3 is built from 16 residues. V lost 1 base to trimming and J lost 6 bases, with 18 bases between them. CDR3 sequence: CASSLKRREGSDTQYF. CDR3 bases: TGTGCCAGCAGCTTGAAAAGGAGGGAAGGTTCCGATACGCAGTATTTT.

V gene TRBV6-5 combines with J gene TRBJ2-3; TRBD2 agrees at 9 bases. This CDR3 region has 14 residues. Germline CDR1 and CDR2: MNHEY and SVGAGI. Unmatched junction bases numbered 7, after V lost 6 bases and J lost 6 bases. CDR3 in DNA: TGTGCCAGCAGGCGGGGGGGCCTAGGCGATACGCAGTATTTT. This gives the protein CASRRGGLGDTQYF.

The rearrangement links TRBV10-3 to TRBJ1-2; D not resolved. Germline CDR1 ENHRY, CDR2 SYGVKD. The CDR3 length is 15 residues. Between the trimmed V and J ends, which lost 0 bases and 7 bases, there was a span of 15 bases. The CDR3 region has the DNA TGTGCCATCAGTGAGTCGCCCGGGAGAGGTTTTGGCTACACCTTC. Its translation: CAISESPGRGFGYTF.

The chain carries TRBV9 and TRBJ2-1; TRBD2 might be the D (7 bases). The germline gives CDR1 SGDLS, CDR2 YYNGEE. Deletions cut 0 bases from V and 5 bases from J, with 12 bases between. The CDR3 is 15 amino acids. The CDR3 spells CASSVGGGQNNEQFF. For the CDR3, the DNA is TGTGCCAGCAGCGTAGGCGGGGGCCAGAACAATGAGCAGTTCTTC.

V is TRBV18 and J is TRBJ1-1; the D gene is possibly TRBD1 (6 bases). The CDR3 extends over 15 amino acids. Per germline, CDR1 KGHSH and CDR2 LQKENI. V lost 2 bases and J lost 1, with 11 bases in between. CDR3 region: CASSPEGGGNTEAFF. As DNA, the CDR3 is TGTGCCAGCTCACCAGAAGGGGGGGGGAACACTGAAGCTTTCTTT.

The chain joins TRBV10-3 to TRBJ1-3; TRBD1 aligns across 9 bases. This CDR3 is built from 14 residues. Losses at the gene ends were 4 bases for V and 4 bases for J; bases not matched to a gene: 2. From germline, CDR1 is ENHRY and CDR2 SYGVKD. CDR3: CAISVGTGGNTIYF. CDR3 DNA sequence: TGTGCCATCAGTGTGGGGACAGGGGGAAACACCATATATTTT.

The chain has TRBV28 and TRBJ1-3; D unresolved. Germline V gene sequence: CDR1 MDHEN, CDR2 SYDVKM. The CDR3 is made up of 15 amino acids. V gave up 6 bases and J gave up 0 bases, with 12 bases separating them. CDR3 in DNA: TGTGCCAGCAGCGCGGGATATTTCTCTGGAAACACCATATATTTT. It translates to CASSAGYFSGNTIYF.

J is TRBJ2-1 and V is TRBV5-1; 12 nucleotides match TRBD1. The V gene end was trimmed by 1 base and the J gene end by 9 bases; junction bases not matched to a gene: 8. Germline CDR1 reads SGHRS; CDR2 reads YFSETQ. The CDR3 totals 16 residues. The CDR3 spells CASSLSPGQGAVEQFF. In DNA form, the CDR3 reads TGCGCCAGCAGCTTGTCCCCGGGACAGGGGGCGGTTGAGCAGTTCTTC.

This clone has more than one count but fewer than ten. The chain uses TRBV12-3 or TRBV12-4 and TRBJ1-6; D possibly corresponds to TRBD1 (5 bases). This CDR3 region has 13 residues. Trimming removed 0 bases at V and 11 bases at J, with 8 bases between. The CDR3 loop is CASSLAKGTPLHF. DNA of the CDR3: TGTGCCAGCAGTTTAGCTAAGGGGACACCCCTCCACTTT.